The 10 T cell receptor beta chains given below trace back to one sample, sequenced in a study of T cell repertoires in cytomegalovirus infection. TCRdb independently ran MiXCR on the reads; one entry per CDR3 protein. Of hundreds of thousands of distinct CDR3 sequences listed, around 30% are singletons. Their antigen targets remain unknown. Sequenced here: cultured PBMCs, sampled from culture after CMV antigen stimulation. These receptors all come from a human donor in good health (CMV status not recorded). Some clones in this sample may be carry-over from other donors' samples.

The J gene is TRBJ2-5, the V gene TRBV2; D is uncertain. Germline V gene data show CDR1 as SNHLY and CDR2 as FYNNEI. This CDR3 spans 12 amino acids. V was trimmed by 7 bases and J by 5 bases, leaving 11 bases between them. In nucleotides, the CDR3 is TGTGCCAGCAACATAGACATCGAGACCCAGTACTTC. Translating gives CASNIDIETQYF.

This clonotype was found a few times. This chain uses TRBV5-4 with TRBJ2-7; 11 bases fit TRBD1. The V segment lost 3 bases and the J segment 4 bases; nucleotides outside the gene matches: 3. Per the germline V gene, CDR1 is SGHNT and CDR2 is YYREEE (reference sequence). The CDR3 is made up of 14 amino acids. The CDR3 coding sequence is TGTGCCAGCAGCTCCGGACAGGGGGCTTACGAGCAGTACGTC. It encodes CASSSGQGAYEQYV.

This clonotype was seen only a few times. The V call is TRBV19, the J call TRBJ2-1, with 10 bases fitting TRBD2. This CDR3 has 18 amino acids. The V gene end was trimmed by 7 bases and the J gene end by 0 bases; junction bases not matched to a gene: 12. Germline assignment: CDR1 LNHDA and CDR2 SQIVND (reference sequence). CDR3 coding DNA: TGTGCCAGTAAGGGTGGACTAGCGGAGAGACCCTCCTACAATGAGCAGTTCTTC. Translating it yields CASKGGLAERPSYNEQFF.

This chain connects TRBV6-1 to TRBJ2-1; D possibly corresponds to TRBD2 (6 bases). The CDR3 extends over 15 amino acids. V was shortened by 10 bases and J by 7 bases, with 23 bases between the two germline ends. The V gene's germline CDR1 is MNHNS and CDR2 SASEGT. The CDR3 sequence is CATSPGTRLVNEQFF. The CDR3, as DNA: TGTGCCACCTCTCCCGGGACTCGATTGGTTAATGAGCAGTTCTTC.

The sample holds a few counts of this clonotype. CDR3 sequence reads: CASTPGGREREKLFF. CDR3 DNA sequence: TGTGCCAGCACCCCCGGTGGCAGGGAACGTGAAAAACTGTTTTTT. This chain links TRBV12-3 or TRBV12-4 with TRBJ1-4, with D possibly TRBD1 on 5 matching bases. This CDR3 is built from 15 residues. The V gene lost 7 bases and the J gene lost 7 bases, with 19 bases spanning the gap.

The chain carries TRBV18 and TRBJ1-4, with D tentatively TRBD1 (6 bases). V shed 3 bases and J shed 8 bases, with 13 bases lying between them. CDR1 KGHSH and CDR2 LQKENI come from the germline V gene. The CDR3 length is 14 residues. In DNA form, the CDR3 reads TGTGCCAGCTCACCTGGGGACAATCGGGAAAAACTGTTTTTT. Translation: CASSPGDNREKLFF.

The chain joins TRBV4-2 to TRBJ2-1, with D maybe TRBD2 (5 bases). Germline V gives CDR1 LGHNA, CDR2 YNFKEQ. The CDR3 runs to 16 residues. V lost 2 bases to trimming and J lost 0 bases, with 11 bases between them. The DNA for the CDR3 is TGTGCCAGCAGCCAATCGGGCGGGTACTCCTACAATGAGCAGTTCTTC. This translates into CASSQSGGYSYNEQFF.

This chain links TRBV11-3 with TRBJ1-4; no definite D call. Per germline, CDR1 SGHNT and CDR2 YENEEA. The germline V and J ends were trimmed by 5 bases and 7 bases, with 11 bases remaining between them. The CDR3 length is 13 residues. The CDR3 DNA reads TGTGCCAGCAGCCCAGCTCGGGGTGAAAAACTGTTTTTT. Translation gives CASSPARGEKLFF. The full variable domain, completed using reference TRBV11-3 and TRBJ1-4, is EAGVVQSPRYKIIEKKQPVAFWCNPISGHNTLYWYLQNLGQGPELLIRYENEEAVDDSQLPKDRFSAERLKGVDSTLKIQPAELGDSAVYLCASSPARGEKLFFGSGTQLSVL.

This chain connects TRBV7-8 to TRBJ2-1, with 8 bases aligning to TRBD2. The CDR3 runs to 16 residues. Germline lookup yields CDR1 SGHVS and CDR2 FQNEAQ. The junction had 13 bases not matched to a gene; V was cut back by 5 bases and J by 7 bases. Written as DNA, the CDR3 is TGTGCCAGCAGCGACATAGCGGGACCTACCGGAAATGAGCAGTTCTTC. The encoded protein is CASSDIAGPTGNEQFF.

The chain combines TRBV7-2 with TRBJ2-5, with D possibly matching TRBD1 (6 bases). Germline V lookup: CDR1 SGHTA, CDR2 FQGNSA. V lost 4 bases, J lost 6 bases, and 15 bases lay in between. The CDR3 loop spans 14 amino acids. This chain's CDR3 is CASSSAGVVKTQYF. The CDR3 DNA sequence: TGTGCCAGCAGCTCGGCAGGGGTGGTGAAGACCCAGTACTTC. The full variable domain, rest sourced from reference TRBV7-2 and TRBJ2-5, is GAGVSQSPSNKVTEKGKDVELRCDPISGHTALYWYRQSLGQGLEFLIYFQGNSAPDKSGLPSDRFSAERTGGSVSTLTIQRTQQEDSAVYLCASSSAGVVKTQYFGPGTRLLVL.